This TCR beta chain was identified in a study of T cells after yellow fever vaccination. Each CDR3 protein gets one entry after TCRdb re-called the 5' RACE reads with MiXCR. The sample comprises 150,000 to 200,000 distinct CDR3 sequences, roughly 11% of which are singletons, and 35% to 45% rests with the top ten. V lost 0 bases, J lost 2 bases, and 20 bases lay in between. CDR3 length equals 18 residues. CDR1 SGHVS and CDR2 FNYEAQ come from the germline V gene. This chain links TRBV7-6 with TRBJ2-7, with D perhaps matching TRBD1 (5 bases). The source material was CD8+ T cells sorted from PBMCs, sampled 15 days after the yellow fever booster vaccination. The TCR comes from a young man who received the YFV17D yellow fever vaccine. CDR3 nucleotides: TGTGCCAGCAGCTTAGCCTATGGGGTTGGTGTCAGGGCCTACGAGCAGTACGTC. Translating it yields CASSLAYGVGVRAYEQYV.